The clone carrying this T cell receptor beta chain appeared once. The antigen remains unidentified. This entry comes from a study of cytomegalovirus exposure and HLA in healthy donors. Study results and caveats: Rare TCR sequences predominated, though certain public TCRs were found in many donors.

Sequencing was performed with immunoSEQ multiplex PCR; in TCRdb, only in-frame clones are kept and a portion is missing. Of 100,000 to 150,000 clones detected, about 91% appear once; the ten largest clones hold 1% to 1.5%. This TCR derives from a woman aged 18-29 years in good health and CMV-seronegative. The sample was PBMCs.

The CDR3 spells CASSLLGQGENTIYF. DNA for the CDR3: TGTGCCAGCAGCTTGTTGGGACAGGGAGAAAACACCATATATTTT. V and J are TRBV5-6 and TRBJ1-3, with 9 nucleotides matching TRBD1. V shed 1 base, J shed 6 bases, and the junction held 5 bases outside the gene matches. CDR1 SGHDT and CDR2 YYEEEE come from the germline V gene. This CDR3 has 15 residues.